The 24 T cell receptor beta chains below come from one sample, sequenced in a study of shared clonotypes between healthy human individuals. Measured with immunoSEQ multiplex PCR; TCRdb has only the in-frame clones, and not every one. The sample holds about 750,000 clones, about 91% seen once. Selected positively for CCR7 and CD45RO-negative, naive CD8 cells excluded terminally differentiated effector memory CD45RA+ cells. Sequenced sample: naive CD8+ T cells sorted from blood. These receptors were collected from a man aged 25 to 45 in good health.

This chain joins TRBV6-5 and TRBJ2-1; the D gene is possibly TRBD2 (6 bases). V was clipped by 6 bases and J by 3 bases, with 15 bases between them. Germline V gene sequence: CDR1 MNHEY, CDR2 SVGAGI. There are 15 residues in the CDR3. The CDR3 sequence: CASRAGGVNYNEQFF. Written as DNA, the CDR3 is TGTGCCAGCAGGGCCGGGGGTGTGAACTACAATGAGCAGTTCTTC.

V usage is TRBV5-1 and J usage is TRBJ1-1, with D possibly TRBD1 on 6 matching bases. The ends were cut back, 5 bases at V and 2 bases at J, with 16 bases in the middle. The CDR3 is 15 amino acids. Germline loops: CDR1 SGHRS, CDR2 YFSETQ. This CDR3 is CASRYSGAGNTEAFF. CDR3 nucleotide sequence: TGCGCCAGCAGATACTCGGGGGCCGGTAACACTGAAGCTTTCTTT.

This chain connects TRBV13 to TRBJ2-1, with TRBD1 matching over 10 bases. V was clipped by 5 bases and J by 5 bases; unmatched bases: 9. CDR1 and CDR2 (germline): PRHDT, FYEKMQ (reference sequence). This CDR3 comprises 16 residues. The CDR3 loop reads CASSTTRDRGNNEQFF. In DNA form, the CDR3 reads TGTGCCAGCAGCACAACCCGGGACAGGGGAAACAATGAGCAGTTCTTC.

V and J are TRBV10-3 and TRBJ2-4, with D maybe TRBD1 (6 bases). Germline lookup yields CDR1 ENHRY and CDR2 SYGVKD. Trimming took off 3 bases at V and 0 bases at J, with 12 bases between the two ends. The length of the CDR3 is 16 residues. CDR3 protein: CAISEDRLSAKNIQYF. The CDR3 DNA is TGTGCCATCAGTGAAGACAGGCTGTCAGCCAAAAACATTCAGTACTTC.

The CDR3, as DNA: TGTGCCAGCCGAGACTTCGCGACTAGCGGGAGTATGGGCAATGAGCAGTTCTTC. It translates to CASRDFATSGSMGNEQFF. This chain joins TRBV7-9 and TRBJ2-1, with 12 bases matching TRBD2. Germline lookup yields CDR1 SEHNR and CDR2 FQNEAQ (reference sequence). Trimming removed 8 bases from V and 6 bases from J; junction bases left unmatched: 17. This CDR3 comprises 18 residues.

DNA of the CDR3: TGTGCCAGCAGTGTTAGGTTACGGTACGAGCAGTACTTC. It specifies CASSVRLRYEQYF. The gene calls are TRBV2 and TRBJ2-7; D remains ambiguous. CDR3 length: 13 amino acids. With 4 bases removed from V and 4 bases from J, the gap between germline ends came to 11 bases. The V gene's germline CDR1 is SNHLY and CDR2 FYNNEI.

The chain links TRBV7-9 to TRBJ2-1; 10 bases agree with TRBD2. The CDR3 has 15 amino acids. After removal of 2 bases from V and 9 bases from J, the junction contained 7 bases not matched to a gene. Germline CDR1 and CDR2: SEHNR and FQNEAQ (reference sequence). The CDR3 sequence: CASSLQAGGPSEQFF. In DNA form, the CDR3 reads TGTGCCAGCAGCTTACAAGCGGGAGGGCCGAGTGAGCAGTTCTTC.

The chain carries TRBV5-3 and TRBJ2-1; D gene ambiguous. TRBV5-3 is identified as an open reading frame with a role that is uncertain. The length of the CDR3 is 16 residues. V was clipped by 5 bases and J by 5 bases, with 20 bases between them. The CDR3 region has the DNA TGTGCCAGAAGTGGTCAGGAACAAGCGAGACACAATGAGCAGTTCTTC. It is translated as CARSGQEQARHNEQFF.

The chain couples TRBV28 to TRBJ1-1; 9 bases are a match to TRBD1. Trimming removed 3 bases from V and 4 bases from J; junction bases left unmatched: 3. This CDR3 has 14 amino acids. Germline assignment: CDR1 MDHEN and CDR2 SYDVKM. In nucleotides, the CDR3 is TGTGCCAGCAGTTTTCCGACAGGGGGCACTGAAGCTTTCTTT. Its protein is CASSFPTGGTEAFF.

V usage is TRBV27 and J usage is TRBJ2-7; 7 bases fit TRBD2. The J segment lost 4 bases and the V segment lost 6 bases, leaving 9 bases of the junction unmatched. Germline values: CDR1 MNHEY, CDR2 SMNVEV (reference sequence). The CDR3 has 14 residues. CDR3 region: CASRLLVGGYEQYF. Here the CDR3 DNA reads TGTGCCAGCAGGCTCCTAGTGGGGGGGTACGAGCAGTACTTC.

Regarding this clone: Other nucleotide sequences from this sample produce the same CDR3. The chain combines TRBV7-9 with TRBJ2-2; D possibly corresponds to TRBD2 (5 bases). Trimming pared 5 bases from V and 5 bases from J, leaving 9 bases between. This CDR3 is built from 13 residues. The V gene's germline CDR1 is SEHNR and CDR2 FQNEAQ (reference sequence). This CDR3 is CASSPPGTGELFF. The CDR3 bases are TGTGCCAGCAGCCCACCGGGAACCGGGGAGCTGTTTTTT.

CDR3 sequence: CASSLGWSAPEAQYF. CDR3 bases: TGTGCCAGCAGCTTAGGGTGGTCGGCCCCGGAGGCCCAGTACTTC. This chain uses TRBV7-2 with TRBJ2-5; maybe TRBD2 (5 bases). V was pared by 1 base and J by 9 bases, with 18 bases between. Germline CDR1 is SGHTA and CDR2 is FQGNSA. The CDR3 is made up of 15 amino acids.

The J gene is TRBJ1-5, the V gene TRBV10-3; weak D call: TRBD1 (6 bases). The V end was cut by 2 bases, the J end by 4 bases, with 12 bases between. CDR3 length: 15 residues. Germline-derived CDR1 and CDR2 are ENHRY and SYGVKD. The CDR3 nucleotides read TGTGCCATCAGTGAGGCACAGGGAATGAATCAGCCCCAGCATTTT. Its protein product is CAISEAQGMNQPQHF.

A remark on this clone: At one boundary the junction diverges from the germline segment, which might be a read error. The chain combines TRBV27 with TRBJ2-5; D is possibly TRBD2 (5 bases). The germline CDR1 and CDR2 sequences are MNHEY and SMNVEV (reference sequence). This CDR3 spans 18 amino acids. CDR3 DNA sequence: TGTGCCAGCAATTTAGGACCCCCGGAGGCGGATAACGGGAAGACCCAGTACTTC. Translated, it gives CASNLGPPEADNGKTQYF.

The CDR3 nucleotides are TGCGCCAGCAGCCAAGAGGTCCCCCTGGGTGACCTAGACAATGAGCAGTTCTTC. Translated: CASSQEVPLGDLDNEQFF. This chain uses TRBV4-3 with TRBJ2-1, with unresolved D. The V and J ends lost 0 bases and 5 bases respectively, with 20 bases between them. CDR1 is LGHNA and CDR2 is YSLEER in the germline V gene. The CDR3 is 18 amino acids.

The chain joins TRBV2 to TRBJ1-5, with 12 nucleotides matching TRBD1. The germline V gene encodes CDR1 SNHLY and CDR2 FYNNEI. The CDR3 is 15 residues long. After removal of 6 bases from V and 6 bases from J, the junction contained 6 bases not matched to a gene. CDR3 DNA: TGTGCCAGCAGATTGGGACAGGGGGCGTCTCAGCCCCAGCATTTT. It codes for CASRLGQGASQPQHF.

This clone turned up a few times. The chain joins TRBV7-8 to TRBJ2-1; the match to TRBD1 covers 7 bases. Trimming removed 3 bases from V and 8 bases from J; junction bases left unmatched: 7. Germline values: CDR1 SGHVS, CDR2 FQNEAQ. The CDR3 runs 14 residues. The chain's CDR3 is CASSFEGAPYEQFF. The CDR3 DNA sequence: TGTGCCAGCAGCTTCGAGGGGGCGCCGTATGAGCAGTTCTTC.

V and J are TRBV4-3 and TRBJ2-2, with 10 nucleotides matching TRBD2. The CDR3 is 15 residues long. Germline V CDR1 and CDR2: LGHNA, YSLEER. Unmatched junction bases numbered 1, after V lost 2 bases and J lost 4 bases. CDR3: CASSQSSGGTGELFF. The CDR3 DNA sequence: TGCGCCAGCAGCCAATCTAGCGGGGGCACCGGGGAGCTGTTTTTT.

A single count supports this clone. The V and J genes are TRBV2 and TRBJ1-1; 7 bases match TRBD1. Looked up from germline, CDR1 is SNHLY and CDR2 is FYNNEI. The CDR3 has 15 residues. V gave up 4 bases and J gave up 4 bases; unmatched junction bases: 9. The CDR3 is CASSGFTGDATEAFF. As DNA, the CDR3 is TGTGCCAGCAGTGGCTTCACAGGGGACGCCACTGAAGCTTTCTTT.

This clone is a singleton in its sample. V is TRBV5-3 and J is TRBJ1-2; possible D gene TRBD1, 6 bases. TRBV5-3 is an ORF; its function is uncertain. Deletions cut 2 bases from V and 3 bases from J, with 23 bases between. The CDR3 length is 18 residues. In DNA form, the CDR3 reads TGTGCCAGAAGCTTAAGGGGGTTGGCAGTAACTCGCTACTATGGCTACACCTTC. Translating it yields CARSLRGLAVTRYYGYTF.

The chain combines TRBV9 with TRBJ2-7, with D possibly being TRBD1 (6 bases). The CDR3 totals 15 residues. Between the trimmed V and J ends, which lost 5 bases and 3 bases, there was a span of 18 bases. In germline, CDR1 is SGDLS, CDR2 YYNGEE. The CDR3 here is CASSSAGTPIYEQYF. As DNA, the CDR3 is TGTGCCAGCAGTTCCGCCGGGACACCAATCTACGAGCAGTACTTC. The variable domain in full, with the rest retrieved from reference TRBV9 and TRBJ2-7, is DSGVTQTPKHLITATGQRVTLRCSPRSGDLSVYWYQQSLDQGLQFLIQYYNGEERAKGNILERFSAQQFPDLHSELNLSSLELGDSALYFCASSSAGTPIYEQYFGPGTRLTVT.

This rearrangement joins TRBV29-1 to TRBJ2-7; 11 bases are a match to TRBD1. The trim removed 6 bases at V and 5 bases at J, leaving 3 bases unmatched. Per the germline V gene, CDR1 is SQVTM and CDR2 is ANQGSEA. This CDR3 has 12 amino acids. The CDR3: CSVDRGRDEQYF. The CDR3 DNA sequence: TGCAGCGTGGACAGGGGGCGGGACGAGCAGTACTTC.

The gene calls are TRBV15 and TRBJ2-5; possible D gene TRBD1, 5 bases. Germline CDR1 reads LNHNV; CDR2 reads YYDKDF (reference sequence). The CDR3 loop spans 14 amino acids. Trimming pared 8 bases from V and 10 bases from J, leaving 23 bases between. The CDR3 here is CATSDGPRIGDQYF. As DNA, the CDR3 is TGTGCCACCTCTGACGGACCCCGGATAGGGGACCAGTACTTC.

The chain has TRBV7-3 and TRBJ2-1; TRBD2 matches at 7 bases. The CDR3 consists of 15 residues. Germline CDR1 is SGHTA and CDR2 is FQGTGA. The V and J ends lost 5 bases and 5 bases, in that order; junction bases with no gene match: 9. The CDR3 region is CASSPEGLENNEQFF. Written as DNA, the CDR3 is TGTGCCAGCAGCCCGGAAGGACTAGAGAACAATGAGCAGTTCTTC.